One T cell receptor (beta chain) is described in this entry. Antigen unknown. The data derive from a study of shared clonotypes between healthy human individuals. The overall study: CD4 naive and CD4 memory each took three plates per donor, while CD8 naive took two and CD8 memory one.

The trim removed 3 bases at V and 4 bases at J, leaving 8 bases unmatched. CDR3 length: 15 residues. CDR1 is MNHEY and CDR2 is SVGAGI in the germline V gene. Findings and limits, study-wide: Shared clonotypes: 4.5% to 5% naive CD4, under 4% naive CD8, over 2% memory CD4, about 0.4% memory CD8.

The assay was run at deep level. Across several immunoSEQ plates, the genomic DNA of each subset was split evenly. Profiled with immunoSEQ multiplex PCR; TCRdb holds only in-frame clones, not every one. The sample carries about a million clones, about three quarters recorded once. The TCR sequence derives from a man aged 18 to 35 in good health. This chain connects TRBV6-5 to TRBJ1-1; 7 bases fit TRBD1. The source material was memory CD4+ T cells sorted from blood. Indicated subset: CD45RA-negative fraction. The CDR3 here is CASSYRGQPPTEAFF. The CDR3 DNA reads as TGTGCCAGCAGTTATAGGGGACAGCCACCCACTGAAGCTTTCTTT.